The 4 T cell receptor beta chains given below trace back to one sample, sequenced in a study of cytomegalovirus exposure and HLA in healthy donors. The method was immunoSEQ multiplex PCR; TCRdb's version includes in-frame clones alone and lacks a portion of them. The sample records 92,000 or so clones, approximately 96% being singletons. Sequenced sample: PBMCs. Source of these receptors: a man aged 18 to 30 in good health and CMV-seronegative.

The chain is built from TRBV19 and TRBJ2-2, with TRBD2 identical over 8 bases. The CDR3 has 15 residues. Germline loops: CDR1 LNHDA, CDR2 SQIVND (reference sequence). V shed 7 bases, J shed 3 bases, and the junction held 7 bases outside the gene matches. Here the CDR3 reads CASNSLAGHTGELFF. In DNA, the CDR3 is TGTGCCAGTAATAGCCTAGCGGGCCACACCGGGGAGCTGTTTTTT.

The V call is TRBV5-4, the J call TRBJ2-6; weak D call: TRBD1 (6 bases). Germline CDR1 is SGHNT and CDR2 is YYREEE (reference sequence). The CDR3 totals 15 residues. V was pared by 5 bases and J by 3 bases, with 12 bases between. The DNA of the CDR3 is TGTGCCAGCAGGCCACAGGGTTTTGGGGCCAACGTCCTGACTTTC. Translated, it gives CASRPQGFGANVLTF. The complete variable domain, with remaining parts taken from reference TRBV5-4 and TRBJ2-6, reads ETGVTQSPTHLIKTRGQQVTLRCSSQSGHNTVSWYQQALGQGPQFIFQYYREEENGRGNFPPRFSGLQFPNYSSELNVNALELDDSALYLCASRPQGFGANVLTFGAGSRLTVL.

This chain joins TRBV19 and TRBJ2-5; 7 nucleotides agree with TRBD2. This CDR3 spans 13 amino acids. Germline V gene data show CDR1 as LNHDA and CDR2 as SQIVND (reference sequence). The ends lost 5 bases at V and 5 bases at J; junction bases unmatched: 5. The CDR3 region has the DNA TGTGCCAGTAGTGTGGTGGGAGGGGAGACCCAGTACTTC. It encodes CASSVVGGETQYF.

The chain combines TRBV28 with TRBJ2-1; a possible D gene is TRBD1 (6 bases). The CDR3 spans 15 residues. CDR1 is MDHEN and CDR2 is SYDVKM in the germline V gene. Trimming cost V 6 bases and J 7 bases, with 19 bases left between them. The CDR3 is CASRIRQETGNEQFF. DNA for the CDR3: TGTGCCAGCAGGATTCGACAGGAAACGGGGAATGAGCAGTTCTTC.